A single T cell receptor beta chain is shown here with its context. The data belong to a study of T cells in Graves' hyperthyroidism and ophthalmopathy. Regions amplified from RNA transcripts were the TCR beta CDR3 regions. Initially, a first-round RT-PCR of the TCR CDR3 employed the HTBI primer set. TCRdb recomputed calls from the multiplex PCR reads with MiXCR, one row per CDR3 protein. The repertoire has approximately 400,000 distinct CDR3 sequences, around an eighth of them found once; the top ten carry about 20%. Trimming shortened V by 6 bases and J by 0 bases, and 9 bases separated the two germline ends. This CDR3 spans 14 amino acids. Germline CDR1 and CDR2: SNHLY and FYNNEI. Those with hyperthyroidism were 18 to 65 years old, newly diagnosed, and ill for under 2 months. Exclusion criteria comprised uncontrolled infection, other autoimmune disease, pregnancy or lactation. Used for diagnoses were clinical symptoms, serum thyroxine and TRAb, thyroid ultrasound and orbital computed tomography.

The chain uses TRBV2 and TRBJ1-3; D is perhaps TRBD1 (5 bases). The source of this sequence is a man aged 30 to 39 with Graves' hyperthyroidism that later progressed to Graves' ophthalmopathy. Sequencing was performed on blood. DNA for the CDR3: TGTGCCAGCAGGGGACGGTTCTCTGGAAACACCATATATTTT. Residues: CASRGRFSGNTIYF. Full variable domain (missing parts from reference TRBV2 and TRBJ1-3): EPEVTQTPSHQVTQMGQEVILRCVPISNHLYFYWYRQILGQKVEFLVSFYNNEISEKSEIFDDQFSVERPDGSNFTLKIRSTKLEDSAMYFCASRGRFSGNTIYFGEGSWLTVV.